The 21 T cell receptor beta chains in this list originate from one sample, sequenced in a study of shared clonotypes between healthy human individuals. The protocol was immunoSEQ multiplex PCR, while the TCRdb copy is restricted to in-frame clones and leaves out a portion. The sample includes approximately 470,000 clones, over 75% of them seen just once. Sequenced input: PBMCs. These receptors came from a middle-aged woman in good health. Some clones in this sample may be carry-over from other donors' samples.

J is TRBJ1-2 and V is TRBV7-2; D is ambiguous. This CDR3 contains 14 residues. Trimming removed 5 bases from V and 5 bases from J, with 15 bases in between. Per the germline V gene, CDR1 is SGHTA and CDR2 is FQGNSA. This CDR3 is CASSRPQQRYGYTF. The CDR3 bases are TGTGCCAGCAGCCGGCCCCAACAGCGGTATGGCTACACCTTC.

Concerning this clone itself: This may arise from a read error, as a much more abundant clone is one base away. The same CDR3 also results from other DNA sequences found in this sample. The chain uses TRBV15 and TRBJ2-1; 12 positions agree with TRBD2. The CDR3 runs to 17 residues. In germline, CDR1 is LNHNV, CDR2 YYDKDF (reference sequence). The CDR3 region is CATSRAPSGRGSSEQFF. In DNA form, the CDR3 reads TGTGCCACTAGCAGGGCTCCTAGCGGGAGGGGCTCTAGTGAGCAGTTCTTC.

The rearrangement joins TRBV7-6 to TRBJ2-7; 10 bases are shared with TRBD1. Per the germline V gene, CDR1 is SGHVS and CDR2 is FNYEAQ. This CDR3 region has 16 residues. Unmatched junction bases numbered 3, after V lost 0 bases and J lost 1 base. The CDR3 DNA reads TGTGCCAGCAGCTTAGCGGCGGGACAGGGGTCCTACGAGCAGTACTTC. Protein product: CASSLAAGQGSYEQYF.

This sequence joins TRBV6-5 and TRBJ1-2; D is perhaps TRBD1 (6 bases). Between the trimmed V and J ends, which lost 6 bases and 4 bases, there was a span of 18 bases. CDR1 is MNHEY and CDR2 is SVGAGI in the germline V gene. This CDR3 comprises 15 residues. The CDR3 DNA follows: TGTGCCAGCAGAGAGGGTGGGGGGCCCCTCTATGGCTACACCTTC. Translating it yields CASREGGGPLYGYTF.

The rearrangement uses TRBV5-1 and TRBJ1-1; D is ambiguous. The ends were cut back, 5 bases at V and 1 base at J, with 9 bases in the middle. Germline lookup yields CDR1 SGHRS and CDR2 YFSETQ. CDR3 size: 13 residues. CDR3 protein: CASREEGNTEAFF. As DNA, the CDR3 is TGCGCCAGCAGAGAGGAGGGGAACACTGAAGCTTTCTTT.

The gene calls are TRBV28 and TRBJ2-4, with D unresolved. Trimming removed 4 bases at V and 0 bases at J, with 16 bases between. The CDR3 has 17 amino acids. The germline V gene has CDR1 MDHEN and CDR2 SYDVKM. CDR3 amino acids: CASSSKRVGLAKNIQYF. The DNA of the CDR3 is TGTGCCAGCAGTTCTAAACGCGTAGGTTTAGCCAAAAACATTCAGTACTTC. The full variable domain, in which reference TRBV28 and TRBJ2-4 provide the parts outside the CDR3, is DVKVTQSSRYLVKRTGEKVFLECVQDMDHENMFWYRQDPGLGLRLIYFSYDVKMKEKGDIPEGYSVSREKKERFSLILESASTNQTSMYLCASSSKRVGLAKNIQYFGAGTRLSVL.

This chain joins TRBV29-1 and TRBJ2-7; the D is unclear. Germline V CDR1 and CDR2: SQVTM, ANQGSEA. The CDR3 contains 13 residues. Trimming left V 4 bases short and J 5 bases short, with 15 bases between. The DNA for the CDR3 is TGCAGCGTTGGTGAGTCCACCTGGCACGAGCAGTACTTC. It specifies CSVGESTWHEQYF.

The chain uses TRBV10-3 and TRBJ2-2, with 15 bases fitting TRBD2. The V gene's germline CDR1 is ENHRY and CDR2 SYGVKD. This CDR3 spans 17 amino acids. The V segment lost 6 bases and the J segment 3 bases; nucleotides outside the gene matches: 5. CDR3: CAISAGTSGRYTGELFF. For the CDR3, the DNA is TGTGCCATCAGCGCTGGGACTAGCGGGAGGTACACCGGGGAGCTGTTTTTT.

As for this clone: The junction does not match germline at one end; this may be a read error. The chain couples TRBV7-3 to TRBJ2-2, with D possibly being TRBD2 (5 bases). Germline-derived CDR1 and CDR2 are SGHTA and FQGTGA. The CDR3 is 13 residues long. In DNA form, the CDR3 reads TGTGCCAGCAGCTACAAGGGCGACGGGAAGCTATTTTTT. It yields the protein CASSYKGDGKLFF.

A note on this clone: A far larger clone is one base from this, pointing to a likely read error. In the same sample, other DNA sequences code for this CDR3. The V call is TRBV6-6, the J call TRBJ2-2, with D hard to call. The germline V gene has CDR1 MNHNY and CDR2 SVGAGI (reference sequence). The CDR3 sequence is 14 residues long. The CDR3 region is CASSYSGDTGELFF. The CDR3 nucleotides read TGCGCCAGCAGTTACTCCGGAGACACCGGGGAGCTGTTTTTT.

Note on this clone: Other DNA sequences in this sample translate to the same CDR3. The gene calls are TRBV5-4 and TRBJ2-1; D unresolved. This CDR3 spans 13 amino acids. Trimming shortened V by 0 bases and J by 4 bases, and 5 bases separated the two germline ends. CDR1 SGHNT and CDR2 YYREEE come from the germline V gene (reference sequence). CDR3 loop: CASSLEQYNEQFF. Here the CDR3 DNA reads TGTGCCAGCAGCTTGGAGCAGTACAATGAGCAGTTCTTC.

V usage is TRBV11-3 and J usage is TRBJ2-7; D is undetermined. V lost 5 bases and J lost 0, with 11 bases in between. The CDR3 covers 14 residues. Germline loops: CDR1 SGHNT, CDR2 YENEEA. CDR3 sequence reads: CASSHSASSYEQYF. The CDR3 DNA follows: TGTGCCAGCAGCCACTCAGCAAGCTCCTACGAGCAGTACTTC.

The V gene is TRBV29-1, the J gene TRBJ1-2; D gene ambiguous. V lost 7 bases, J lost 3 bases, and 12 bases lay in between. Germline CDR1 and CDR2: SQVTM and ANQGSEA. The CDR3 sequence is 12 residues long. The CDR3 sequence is CSAAVGYYGYTF. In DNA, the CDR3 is TGCAGCGCCGCGGTCGGTTACTATGGCTACACCTTC.

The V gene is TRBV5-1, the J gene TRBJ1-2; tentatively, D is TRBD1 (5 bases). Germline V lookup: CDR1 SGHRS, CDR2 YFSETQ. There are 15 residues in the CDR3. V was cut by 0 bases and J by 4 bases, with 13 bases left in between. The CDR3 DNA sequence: TGCGCCAGCAGCTTGGCACAGGCATCCCTCTATGGCTACACCTTC. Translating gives CASSLAQASLYGYTF.

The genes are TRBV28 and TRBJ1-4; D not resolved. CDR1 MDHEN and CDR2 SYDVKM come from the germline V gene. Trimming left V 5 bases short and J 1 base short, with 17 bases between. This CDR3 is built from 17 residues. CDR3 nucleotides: TGTGCCAGCAGTCCACGAGCAGGTGTAGTAACTAATGAAAAACTGTTTTTT. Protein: CASSPRAGVVTNEKLFF.

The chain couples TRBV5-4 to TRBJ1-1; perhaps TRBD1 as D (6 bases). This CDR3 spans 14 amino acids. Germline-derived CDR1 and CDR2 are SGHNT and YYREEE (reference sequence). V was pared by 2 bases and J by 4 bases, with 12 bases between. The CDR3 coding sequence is TGTGCCAGCAGCTTATACAGGGAAGGCACTGAAGCTTTCTTT. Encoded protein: CASSLYREGTEAFF.

CDR3 sequence (DNA): TGTGCCAGCAGCTTAGCGCTGGGGCCGGATGAAAAACTGTTTTTT. Translated, it gives CASSLALGPDEKLFF. The genes are TRBV7-2 and TRBJ1-4; TRBD1 is a possible D gene (5 bases). This CDR3 comprises 15 residues. CDR1 is SGHTA and CDR2 is FQGNSA in the germline V gene. Trimming cost V 0 bases and J 6 bases, with 11 bases left between them.

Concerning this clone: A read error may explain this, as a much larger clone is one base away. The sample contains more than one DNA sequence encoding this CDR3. CDR3 nucleotides: TGTGCAAGCAGCCAAGCGACTAGCGGGAGATACGAGCAGTACTTC. This codes for CASSQATSGRYEQYF. This chain links TRBV14 with TRBJ2-7, with 12 bases matching TRBD2. This CDR3 region has 15 residues. The germline gives CDR1 SGHDN, CDR2 FVKESK.

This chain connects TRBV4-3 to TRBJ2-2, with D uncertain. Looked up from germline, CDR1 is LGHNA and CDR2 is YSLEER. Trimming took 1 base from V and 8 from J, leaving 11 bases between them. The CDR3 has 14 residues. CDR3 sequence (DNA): TGCGCCAGCAGCCAAGGTGGCCAAAATGGGGAGCTGTTTTTT. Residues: CASSQGGQNGELFF.

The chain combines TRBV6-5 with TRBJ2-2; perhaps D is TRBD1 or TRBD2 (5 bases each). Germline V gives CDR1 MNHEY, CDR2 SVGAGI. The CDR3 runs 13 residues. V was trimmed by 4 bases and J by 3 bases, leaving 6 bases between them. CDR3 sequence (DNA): TGTGCCAGCAGTTGGGACCACACCGGGGAGCTGTTTTTT. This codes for CASSWDHTGELFF.

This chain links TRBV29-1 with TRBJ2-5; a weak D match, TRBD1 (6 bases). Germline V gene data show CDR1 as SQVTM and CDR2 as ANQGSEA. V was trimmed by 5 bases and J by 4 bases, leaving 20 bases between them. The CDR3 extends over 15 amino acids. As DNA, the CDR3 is TGCAGCGTTCGACAACAACAGGGAGACCCAGAGACCCAGTACTTC. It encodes CSVRQQQGDPETQYF. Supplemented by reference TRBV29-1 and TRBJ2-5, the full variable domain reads SAVISQKPSRDICQRGTSLTIQCQVDSQVTMMFWYRQQPGQSLTLIATANQGSEATYESGFVIDKFPISRPNLTFSTLTVSNMSPEDSSIYLCSVRQQQGDPETQYFGPGTRLLVL.